The clone carrying this T cell receptor (beta chain) was seen repeatedly, ten times or more. What it binds is not known. This specimen comes from a study of breast tumors, draining lymph nodes, adjacent tissues. A single record per CDR3 protein comes from TCRdb applying MiXCR to the multiplex PCR reads. The table records 15,000 or so distinct CDR3 sequences, around 47% of them present only once. V dropped 2 bases and J dropped 7 bases, with 15 bases sitting between them. Germline CDR1 and CDR2: DFQATT and SNEGSKA (reference sequence). This CDR3 has 14 residues. Findings of the study overall: Luminal-like breast cancer showed significantly greater tumor-nontumor repertoire similarity than basal-like breast cancer did. Data only fit, rather than demonstrated, lymph node origin of most tumor T cells. Compared with lymph nodes, tumors were less diverse; compared with nontumor tissue, more.

The source of this sequence is a female donor with breast cancer. Some clones in this sample may be carry-over from other donors' samples. The sample was tumor-adjacent breast tissue. The chain has TRBV20-1 and TRBJ2-1, with TRBD1 as a possible D gene (6 bases). CDR3 region: CSARSGRRGNEQFF. The CDR3 DNA sequence: TGCAGTGCTAGATCAGGGCGAAGGGGGAATGAGCAGTTCTTC.